The 26 T cell receptor beta chains given below trace back to one sample, sequenced in a study of cytomegalovirus exposure and HLA in healthy donors. 13 Jbeta primers and 60 Vbeta primers were used for the PCR. Repertoires were generated with immunoSEQ multiplex PCR, while TCRdb's copy carries only in-frame clones and drops some. The sample lists over 140,000 clones, approximately 80% occurring once. Sample: PBMCs. The receptors derive from a man in his fifties or sixties in good health and CMV-seronegative.

This clone turned up a few times. The chain is built from TRBV30 and TRBJ1-4; D is undetermined. The CDR3 spans 14 residues. Germline assignment: CDR1 GTSNPN and CDR2 SVGIG (reference sequence). V lost 5 bases and J 8 bases, leaving 18 bases between the germline ends. This CDR3 reads CAWHKRPLGEKLFF. The DNA for the CDR3 is TGTGCCTGGCATAAAAGACCTCTCGGGGAAAAACTGTTTTTT.

The V and J genes are TRBV30 and TRBJ2-6; D call uncertain. Between the trimmed V and J ends, which lost 0 bases and 0 bases, there was a span of 6 bases. CDR1 is GTSNPN, CDR2 SVGIG, per germline (reference sequence). The CDR3 consists of 15 residues. CDR3 nucleotides: TGTGCCTGGAGTGTACAGAGCTCTGGGGCCAACGTCCTGACTTTC. Its translation: CAWSVQSSGANVLTF. Using reference TRBV30 and TRBJ2-6 for the parts outside the CDR3, the full variable domain is SQTIHQWPATLVQPVGSPLSLECTVEGTSNPNLYWYRQAAGRGLQLLFYSVGIGQISSEVPQNLSASRPQDRQFILSSKKLLLSDSGFYLCAWSVQSSGANVLTFGAGSRLTVL.

This sequence joins TRBV5-1 and TRBJ1-1; no clear D gene. V lost 4 bases to trimming and J lost 4 bases, with 14 bases between them. Germline V CDR1 and CDR2: SGHRS, YFSETQ. The CDR3 consists of 14 residues. CDR3 region: CASSRGSEITEAFF. CDR3 coding DNA: TGCGCCAGCAGCAGAGGGTCGGAGATCACTGAAGCTTTCTTT.

The CDR3 reads CASSFLPGGGRPQHF. The CDR3 DNA is TGCGCCAGCAGCTTCCTGCCCGGGGGGGGGAGGCCCCAGCATTTT. The J gene is TRBJ1-5, the V gene TRBV5-1, with D possibly being TRBD1 (5 bases). Germline V gene data show CDR1 as SGHRS and CDR2 as YFSETQ. V dropped 2 bases and J dropped 9 bases, with 18 bases sitting between them. This CDR3 has 15 amino acids. Supplemented by reference TRBV5-1 and TRBJ1-5, the full variable domain reads KAGVTQTPRYLIKTRGQQVTLSCSPISGHRSVSWYQQTPGQGLQFLFEYFSETQRNKGNFPGRFSGRQFSNSRSEMNVSTLELGDSALYLCASSFLPGGGRPQHFGDGTRLSIL.

The chain is built from TRBV10-3 and TRBJ2-2; 13 bases align to TRBD2. The CDR3 is 16 residues long. Trimming took 6 bases from V and 0 from J; bases not matched to a gene: 1. The germline V gene has CDR1 ENHRY and CDR2 SYGVKD. The DNA of the CDR3 is TGTGCCATCAGGGGACTAGCGGGGTCGAACACCGGGGAGCTGTTTTTT. Its translation: CAIRGLAGSNTGELFF.

The gene calls are TRBV7-9 and TRBJ1-2, with 7 bases fitting TRBD1. After removal of 0 bases from V and 7 bases from J, the junction contained 5 bases not matched to a gene. Germline loops: CDR1 SEHNR, CDR2 FQNEAQ (reference sequence). CDR3 length: 14 residues. CDR3 protein: CASSLARGQGGYTF. In nucleotides, the CDR3 is TGTGCCAGCAGCTTAGCAAGGGGGCAGGGTGGCTACACCTTC.

The V call is TRBV6-1, the J call TRBJ1-5; TRBD1 matches at 8 bases. Unmatched junction bases numbered 6, after V lost 4 bases and J lost 1 base. CDR1 and CDR2 from the germline V gene are MNHNS and SASEGT. The CDR3 loop spans 16 amino acids. The CDR3 nucleotides are TGTGCCAGCAGTGTTCAGGGGGCGAAGAGCAATCAGCCCCAGCATTTT. Amino acid sequence: CASSVQGAKSNQPQHF.

The sample holds one count of this clone. V and J are TRBV4-2 and TRBJ1-1; no clear D. Per germline, CDR1 LGHNA and CDR2 YNFKEQ. CDR3 length: 12 residues. Trimming left V 3 bases short and J 4 bases short, with 6 bases between. The CDR3 sequence: CASSQSRTEAFF. The DNA for the CDR3 is TGTGCCAGCAGCCAGAGCCGCACTGAAGCTTTCTTT.

The chain links TRBV7-2 to TRBJ1-2, with unresolved D. Germline values: CDR1 SGHTA, CDR2 FQGNSA. V lost 3 bases to trimming and J lost 4 bases, with 9 bases between them. CDR3 length equals 13 residues. The CDR3 loop is CASSFGYRYGYTF. The CDR3 region has the DNA TGTGCCAGCAGCTTCGGGTATCGCTATGGCTACACCTTC.

The rearrangement links TRBV27 to TRBJ2-7, with D maybe TRBD1 (6 bases). With 5 bases removed from V and 0 bases from J, the gap between germline ends came to 20 bases. The CDR3 consists of 17 residues. Germline V CDR1 and CDR2: MNHEY, SMNVEV (reference sequence). The CDR3 nucleotides are TGTGCCAGCAGTCCGCCGCGACAGGATAGAAGCTCCTACGAGCAGTACTTC. Protein: CASSPPRQDRSSYEQYF.

CDR3 protein: CASSYRLGSGNTIYF. For the CDR3, the DNA is TGTGCCAGCAGCTATCGACTCGGCTCTGGAAACACCATATATTTT. This chain joins TRBV11-3 and TRBJ1-3, with D hard to call. Per germline, CDR1 SGHNT and CDR2 YENEEA. The CDR3 is made up of 15 amino acids. Trimming stripped 4 bases from V and 0 bases from J, with 10 bases between.

The chain combines TRBV6-1 with TRBJ1-1, with D unclear. CDR1 MNHNS and CDR2 SASEGT come from the germline V gene. The CDR3 is 14 amino acids. Trimming stripped 9 bases from V and 2 bases from J, with 16 bases between. Here the CDR3 reads CASQRRAKNTEAFF. The CDR3 nucleotides read TGTGCCAGTCAGAGGCGGGCTAAAAACACTGAAGCTTTCTTT.

This chain uses TRBV11-3 with TRBJ2-7; possible D gene TRBD1, 5 bases. The germline V gene has CDR1 SGHNT and CDR2 YENEEA. The ends were cut back, 7 bases at V and 2 bases at J, with 18 bases in the middle. The CDR3 length is 15 residues. For the CDR3, the DNA is TGTGCCAGCACTCAAACACAGGAGCTACCCTACGAGCAGTACTTC. As protein: CASTQTQELPYEQYF.

The rearrangement links TRBV2 to TRBJ1-6; D unresolved. V shed 7 bases and J shed 3 bases, with 13 bases lying between them. The CDR3 is made up of 15 amino acids. CDR1 is SNHLY and CDR2 is FYNNEI in the germline V gene. The DNA for the CDR3 is TGTGCCAGCATCCCCGAGGGAGGCTATAATTCACCCCTCCACTTT. Protein: CASIPEGGYNSPLHF.

V usage is TRBV5-1 and J usage is TRBJ2-3; D might be TRBD2 (6 bases). In germline, CDR1 is SGHRS, CDR2 YFSETQ. The CDR3 length is 16 residues. Trimming cost V 6 bases and J 1 base, with 18 bases left between them. CDR3 sequence reads: CASNYPEGSGTDTQYF. The CDR3 nucleotides are TGCGCCAGCAACTACCCGGAGGGGTCGGGCACAGATACGCAGTATTTT.

The chain couples TRBV5-4 to TRBJ1-1; TRBD1 agrees at 7 bases. The V segment lost 0 bases and the J segment 1 base; nucleotides outside the gene matches: 6. This CDR3 is built from 16 residues. From germline, CDR1 is SGHNT and CDR2 YYREEE (reference sequence). CDR3 DNA: TGTGCCAGCAGCTTGGTAAGGGGACAGAGGAACACTGAAGCTTTCTTT. Translated: CASSLVRGQRNTEAFF. Full variable domain (outside the CDR3, taken from reference TRBV5-4 and TRBJ1-1): ETGVTQSPTHLIKTRGQQVTLRCSSQSGHNTVSWYQQALGQGPQFIFQYYREEENGRGNFPPRFSGLQFPNYSSELNVNALELDDSALYLCASSLVRGQRNTEAFFGQGTRLTVV.

This chain uses TRBV6-1 with TRBJ2-3, with 7 bases identical to TRBD1. The CDR3 covers 15 residues. Germline V CDR1 and CDR2: MNHNS, SASEGT. Trimming at V came to 9 bases and at J to 0 bases, leaving 9 bases not matched to a gene. The CDR3 loop reads CASGLGTASTDTQYF. CDR3 bases: TGTGCCAGTGGCCTCGGGACAGCTAGCACAGATACGCAGTATTTT.

The rearrangement uses TRBV18 and TRBJ2-7; D is possibly TRBD1 (6 bases). The CDR3 is made up of 15 amino acids. Trimming took 3 bases from V and 0 from J, leaving 12 bases between them. In germline, CDR1 is KGHSH, CDR2 LQKENI. For the CDR3, the DNA is TGTGCCAGCTCACCGGGACAAACGGACTCCTACGAGCAGTACTTC. It encodes CASSPGQTDSYEQYF. Based on the CDR3 plus reference TRBV18 and TRBJ2-7, the full variable domain is NAGVMQNPRHLVRRRGQEARLRCSPMKGHSHVYWYRQLPEEGLKFMVYLQKENIIDESGMPKERFSAEFPKEGPSILRIQQVVRGDSAAYFCASSPGQTDSYEQYFGPGTRLTVT.

In DNA, the CDR3 is TGCGCCAGCAGCCTGCGGACAGGGGGCGACGACGAGCAGTACTTC. Its translation is CASSLRTGGDDEQYF. The chain uses TRBV5-1 and TRBJ2-7, with 11 bases identical to TRBD1. The J segment lost 5 bases and the V segment lost 4 bases, leaving 8 bases of the junction unmatched. CDR1 and CDR2 from the germline V gene are SGHRS and YFSETQ. CDR3 length: 15 residues. The variable domain in full, with the rest retrieved from reference TRBV5-1 and TRBJ2-7, is KAGVTQTPRYLIKTRGQQVTLSCSPISGHRSVSWYQQTPGQGLQFLFEYFSETQRNKGNFPGRFSGRQFSNSRSEMNVSTLELGDSALYLCASSLRTGGDDEQYFGPGTRLTVT.

For this clone: One end of the junction does not line up with germline, which may come from a read error. The same CDR3 is also encoded by other DNA sequences in this sample. The rearrangement joins TRBV2 to TRBJ1-3; the D is unclear. This CDR3 contains 14 residues. Germline values: CDR1 SNHLY, CDR2 FYNNEI. The CDR3 loop reads CASREDISGNTIYF. The CDR3 DNA sequence: TGTGCCAGCAGGGAAGACATCTCTGGAAACACCATATATTTT.

The chain employs TRBV27 and TRBJ2-2, with 10 bases aligning to TRBD1. The germline gives CDR1 MNHEY, CDR2 SMNVEV (reference sequence). The CDR3 covers 15 residues. The junction had 9 bases not matched to a gene; V was cut back by 7 bases and J by 7 bases. The CDR3 coding sequence is TGTGCCAGCACGACAGGGGGCGCTGTGGACGGGGAGCTGTTTTTT. Protein: CASTTGGAVDGELFF.

The genes are TRBV7-9 and TRBJ1-5, with a weak D call TRBD1 (5 bases). V was trimmed by 8 bases and J by 5 bases, leaving 16 bases between them. Germline CDR1 SEHNR, CDR2 FQNEAQ (reference sequence). The CDR3 extends over 14 amino acids. CDR3 nucleotides: TGTGCCAGCGGATTCCGACAGCCTCATCAGCCCCAGCATTTT. It specifies CASGFRQPHQPQHF. Based on the CDR3 plus reference TRBV7-9 and TRBJ1-5, the full variable domain is DTGVSQNPRHKITKRGQNVTFRCDPISEHNRLYWYRQTLGQGPEFLTYFQNEAQLEKSRLLSDRFSAERPKGSFSTLEIQRTEQGDSAMYLCASGFRQPHQPQHFGDGTRLSIL.

The chain links TRBV29-1 to TRBJ2-1, with 8 bases aligning to TRBD2. Germline V lookup: CDR1 SQVTM, CDR2 ANQGSEA. Unmatched junction bases numbered 13, after V lost 3 bases and J lost 9 bases. CDR3 length: 15 residues. The CDR3 coding sequence is TGCAGCGTTGATGGGTCGGGAGGGCCTTTTGGTGAGCAGTTCTTC. Translating it yields CSVDGSGGPFGEQFF.

The rearrangement joins TRBV2 to TRBJ2-1; TRBD2 might be the D (5 bases). CDR3 length equals 14 residues. V gave up 4 bases and J gave up 8 bases, with 15 bases separating them. Per the germline V gene, CDR1 is SNHLY and CDR2 is FYNNEI. The CDR3 nucleotides are TGTGCCAGCAGTGCCGAGGGTGGGAGATATGAGCAGTTCTTC. It specifies CASSAEGGRYEQFF. Supplemented by reference TRBV2 and TRBJ2-1, the full variable domain reads EPEVTQTPSHQVTQMGQEVILRCVPISNHLYFYWYRQILGQKVEFLVSFYNNEISEKSEIFDDQFSVERPDGSNFTLKIRSTKLEDSAMYFCASSAEGGRYEQFFGPGTRLTVL.

The chain recombines TRBV2 with TRBJ1-1; tentatively, D is TRBD1 (6 bases). The germline V gene has CDR1 SNHLY and CDR2 FYNNEI. The CDR3 sequence is 12 residues long. V gave up 6 bases and J gave up 8 bases, with 13 bases separating them. The CDR3 coding sequence is TGTGCCAGCAGACCCGACAGGACCGAAGCTTTCTTT. Its protein product is CASRPDRTEAFF.

The J gene is TRBJ2-2, the V gene TRBV5-1, with D possibly TRBD2 on 6 matching bases. CDR1 and CDR2 (germline): SGHRS, YFSETQ. Trimming left V 5 bases short and J 4 bases short, with 21 bases between. The CDR3 extends over 17 amino acids. CDR3 protein: CASRFFIAGSGTGELFF. CDR3 bases: TGCGCCAGCAGGTTTTTTATTGCGGGGTCGGGCACCGGGGAGCTGTTTTTT.